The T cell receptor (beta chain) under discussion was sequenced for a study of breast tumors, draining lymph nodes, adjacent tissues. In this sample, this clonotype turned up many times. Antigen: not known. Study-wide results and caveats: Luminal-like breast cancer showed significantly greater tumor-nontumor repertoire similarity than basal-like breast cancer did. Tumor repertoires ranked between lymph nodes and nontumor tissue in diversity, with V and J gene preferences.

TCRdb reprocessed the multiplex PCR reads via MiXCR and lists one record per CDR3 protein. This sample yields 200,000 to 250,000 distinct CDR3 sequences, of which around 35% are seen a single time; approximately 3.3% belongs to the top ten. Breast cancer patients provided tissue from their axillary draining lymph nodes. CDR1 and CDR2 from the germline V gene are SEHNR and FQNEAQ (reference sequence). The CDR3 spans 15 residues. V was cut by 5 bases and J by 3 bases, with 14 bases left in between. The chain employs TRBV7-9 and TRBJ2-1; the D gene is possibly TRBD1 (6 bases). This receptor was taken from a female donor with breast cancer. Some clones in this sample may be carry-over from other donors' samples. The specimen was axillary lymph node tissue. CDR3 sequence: CASSVGDTLYNEQFF. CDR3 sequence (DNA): TGTGCCAGCAGCGTTGGGGACACACTCTACAATGAGCAGTTCTTC.